This TCR beta chain was documented in a study of blood T cell repertoires in COVID-19. Sequencing used immunoSEQ multiplex PCR; TCRdb keeps in-frame clones, though not all of them. The repertoire consists of approximately 530,000 clones, with 70% to 90% occurring once and the leading ten covering about 8%. The CDR3 consists of 12 residues. The V and J ends lost 9 bases and 2 bases respectively, with 9 bases between them. Germline lookup yields CDR1 LNHDA and CDR2 SQIVND (reference sequence). Sequencing used peripheral blood. The gene calls are TRBV19 and TRBJ2-3; D remains ambiguous. This clonotype originated in a woman in her fifties or sixties with COVID-19, enrolled during active disease. CDR3 residues: CASRSITDTQYF. The CDR3, as DNA: TGTGCCAGCAGAAGTATCACAGATACGCAGTATTTT.